One sample yielded the 25 T cell receptor beta chains listed below, sequenced in a study of T-cell reconstitution after alpha-beta-depleted transplantation in children. As it was prepared, the TCRbeta library received unique molecular identifiers. MiXCR was run by TCRdb on the PCR reads, yielding one entry per CDR3 protein. This sample carries some 350,000 distinct CDR3 sequences, about 9.3% of them seen once, and the ten largest clones take under 3%. The sample was PBMCs from the stem cell graft donor, taken from the stem cell graft. The receptor source for this set is a human donor who donated a stem cell graft to a child with acute lymphoblastic leukemia.

This clonotype came up a few times. The chain is built from TRBV19 and TRBJ2-1, with TRBD2 matching 11 bases. CDR3 length equals 15 residues. Germline V CDR1 and CDR2: LNHDA, SQIVND (reference sequence). With V trimmed by 6 bases and J by 4 bases, 5 bases remained unmatched. For the CDR3, the DNA is TGTGCCAGTAGCGTACTAGCGGGAGAGTACAATGAGCAGTTCTTC. Translation gives CASSVLAGEYNEQFF. The variable domain in full, with the rest retrieved from reference TRBV19 and TRBJ2-1, is DGGITQSPKYLFRKEGQNVTLSCEQNLNHDAMYWYRQDPGQGLRLIYYSQIVNDFQKGDIAEGYSVSREKKESFPLTVTSAQKNPTAFYLCASSVLAGEYNEQFFGPGTRLTVL.

This clonotype has a count of ten or more. The chain combines TRBV7-9 with TRBJ2-1; perhaps TRBD1 as D (7 bases). CDR3 size: 20 residues. CDR1 and CDR2 from the germline V gene are SEHNR and FQNEAQ (reference sequence). V lost 4 bases and J 4 bases, leaving 29 bases between the germline ends. In nucleotides, the CDR3 is TGTGCCAGCAGCTCCGAAAGGGCAGGGGGGAGTCTCAGGGGATACAATGAGCAGTTCTTC. Residues: CASSSERAGGSLRGYNEQFF.

This clonotype was seen a few times. This chain joins TRBV20-1 and TRBJ2-5, with D perhaps matching TRBD1 or TRBD2 (5 bases each). Germline V CDR1 and CDR2: DFQATT, SNEGSKA (reference sequence). Deletions cut 5 bases from V and 5 bases from J, with 18 bases between. The CDR3 sequence is 14 residues long. The CDR3 protein is CSALQGPPLETQYF. The CDR3, as DNA: TGCAGTGCTCTCCAGGGACCTCCGCTGGAGACCCAGTACTTC.

The J gene is TRBJ2-1, the V gene TRBV9, with 9 bases matching TRBD2. This CDR3 has 15 residues. Unmatched junction bases numbered 10, after V lost 4 bases and J lost 8 bases. Germline loops: CDR1 SGDLS, CDR2 YYNGEE. The CDR3 DNA is TGTGCCAGCAGCCCCGTAGCGGGAGCGACCGATGAGCAGTTCTTC. It specifies CASSPVAGATDEQFF.

This clonotype turned up a few times. This chain uses TRBV27 with TRBJ2-1; D perhaps matches TRBD2 (6 bases). V was cut by 6 bases and J by 4 bases, with 16 bases left in between. The length of the CDR3 is 15 residues. Germline CDR1 is MNHEY and CDR2 is SMNVEV (reference sequence). This CDR3 is CASRGLASVYNEQFF. The DNA of the CDR3 is TGTGCCAGCAGGGGACTCGCTAGCGTATACAATGAGCAGTTCTTC.

V usage is TRBV20-1 and J usage is TRBJ2-5; D remains unclear. Trimming pared 4 bases from V and 4 bases from J, leaving 19 bases between. The CDR3 spans 15 residues. Germline V CDR1 and CDR2: DFQATT, SNEGSKA (reference sequence). CDR3 loop: CSANLPRATSETQYF. DNA of the CDR3: TGCAGTGCTAACCTACCTAGGGCGACCTCAGAGACCCAGTACTTC.

This chain links TRBV20-1 with TRBJ2-5; 9 bases are a match to TRBD2. Germline V lookup: CDR1 DFQATT, CDR2 SNEGSKA (reference sequence). The CDR3 is 15 residues long. Trimming took 3 bases from V and 5 from J; bases not matched to a gene: 10. This CDR3 is CSASNSGSGAETQYF. The CDR3 coding sequence is TGCAGTGCTAGTAATAGCGGGAGTGGGGCGGAGACCCAGTACTTC.

In its sample, this clonotype was seen many times. V and J are TRBV12-3 or TRBV12-4 and TRBJ1-1; maybe TRBD1 (6 bases). This CDR3 has 14 residues. V was cut by 7 bases and J by 8 bases, with 20 bases left in between. CDR3 loop: CASTLRRTGTEAFF. The CDR3 DNA reads TGTGCCAGCACCCTCCGCCGTACCGGGACAGAAGCTTTCTTT.

This clonotype was detected only a few times. V is TRBV20-1 and J is TRBJ2-7; 11 nucleotides agree with TRBD2. Germline V gives CDR1 DFQATT, CDR2 SNEGSKA (reference sequence). This CDR3 has 15 residues. Losses at the gene ends were 3 bases for V and 3 bases for J; bases not matched to a gene: 7. This chain's CDR3 is CSARGTSGQIYEQYF. The CDR3, as DNA: TGCAGTGCTAGGGGGACTAGCGGTCAGATCTACGAGCAGTACTTC.

This clonotype has at least ten counts. The chain couples TRBV7-9 to TRBJ2-7; D tentatively fits TRBD1 or TRBD2 (5 bases each). The CDR3 extends over 16 amino acids. Trimming removed 1 base from V and 3 bases from J, with 16 bases in between. The germline V gene encodes CDR1 SEHNR and CDR2 FQNEAQ (reference sequence). This CDR3 reads CASSLGAGTGIYEQYF. The CDR3, as DNA: TGTGCCAGCAGCTTAGGGGCCGGGACGGGGATCTACGAGCAGTACTTC.

The CDR3 DNA reads as TGTGCCAGCAGTTCCCGACAGGAGAGCACTGAAGCTTTCTTT. It encodes CASSSRQESTEAFF. The chain has TRBV27 and TRBJ1-1; TRBD1 might be the D (6 bases). This CDR3 contains 14 residues. V lost 4 bases, J lost 4 bases, and 13 bases lay in between. CDR1 is MNHEY, CDR2 SMNVEV, per germline (reference sequence).

With regard to this clonotype: A read error may account for a junction end that differs from germline. CDR3 DNA sequence: TGTGCCAGCAGCTTAAGTGACAGGGGTAACTATCGCTACACCTTC. Translated: CASSLSDRGNYRYTF. V is TRBV7-6 and J is TRBJ1-2; TRBD1 matches 8 bases. The CDR3 consists of 15 residues. Germline assignment: CDR1 SGHVS and CDR2 FNYEAQ.

The chain joins TRBV29-1 to TRBJ2-3, with D perhaps TRBD1 or TRBD2 (6 bases each). CDR1 is SQVTM and CDR2 is ANQGSEA in the germline V gene. The CDR3 spans 15 residues. Trimming cost V 4 bases and J 3 bases, with 17 bases left between them. CDR3 sequence: CSVARGTANTDTQYF. In nucleotides, the CDR3 is TGCAGCGTTGCAAGGGGGACTGCAAATACAGATACGCAGTATTTT.

The chain employs TRBV5-1 and TRBJ2-1; 11 nucleotides line up with TRBD1. V lost 4 bases, J lost 4 bases, and 7 bases stayed unmatched. Germline loops: CDR1 SGHRS, CDR2 YFSETQ. The CDR3 totals 16 residues. The CDR3 region is CASSQGQGAAYNEQFF. The CDR3 coding sequence is TGCGCCAGCAGCCAAGGACAGGGGGCCGCGTACAATGAGCAGTTCTTC.

The rearrangement joins TRBV12-3 or TRBV12-4 to TRBJ2-3; 8 bases fit TRBD2. CDR3 length: 14 residues. V lost 10 bases to trimming and J lost 2 bases; unmatched junction nucleotides: 8. CDR3: CAICFGLATDTQYF. The CDR3 nucleotides are TGTGCCATCTGTTTTGGACTAGCCACAGATACGCAGTATTTT.

In its sample, this clonotype was seen a few times. This chain joins TRBV20-1 and TRBJ2-1; a possible D gene is TRBD2 (6 bases). The CDR3 sequence is 13 residues long. Germline V gene lookup returns CDR1 DFQATT and CDR2 SNEGSKA (reference sequence). With 8 bases removed from V and 4 bases from J, the gap between germline ends came to 15 bases. The CDR3 DNA reads as TGCAGTTTTTTTGGGACTGCATACAATGAGCAGTTCTTC. Translating it yields CSFFGTAYNEQFF.

The chain couples TRBV11-2 to TRBJ1-5; no definite D call. CDR3 length equals 13 residues. Trimming took off 6 bases at V and 0 bases at J, with 6 bases between the two ends. Germline CDR1 reads SGHAT; CDR2 reads FQNNGV. In DNA form, the CDR3 reads TGTGCCAGCAGTAAAAATAGCAATCAGCCCCAGCATTTT. Translated: CASSKNSNQPQHF.

CDR3 DNA: TGTGCCATCAGGGCTACGGGGAGCTCCTACAATGAGCAGTTCTTC. The encoded protein is CAIRATGSSYNEQFF. The V call is TRBV10-3, the J call TRBJ2-1, with a tentative D call TRBD2 (5 bases). Germline CDR1 ENHRY, CDR2 SYGVKD. The V gene lost 6 bases and the J gene lost 0 bases, with 12 bases spanning the gap. CDR3 length equals 15 residues.

This clonotype came up many times. This rearrangement joins TRBV7-9 to TRBJ2-2; D uncertain. Between the trimmed V and J ends, which lost 4 bases and 7 bases, there was a span of 7 bases. Germline V gene sequence: CDR1 SEHNR, CDR2 FQNEAQ (reference sequence). The CDR3 is made up of 12 amino acids. Here the CDR3 DNA reads TGTGCCAGCAGCTCCTTGAGCGGGGAGCTGTTTTTT. Translation gives CASSSLSGELFF. Using reference TRBV7-9 and TRBJ2-2 for the parts outside the CDR3, the full variable domain is DTGVSQNPRHKITKRGQNVTFRCDPISEHNRLYWYRQTLGQGPEFLTYFQNEAQLEKSRLLSDRFSAERPKGSFSTLEIQRTEQGDSAMYLCASSSLSGELFFGEGSRLTVL.

This clonotype was detected many times. The CDR3 here is CASSYSVEQYF. In DNA form, the CDR3 reads TGTGCCAGCAGTTACTCGGTCGAGCAGTACTTC. The V and J genes are TRBV6-2 or TRBV6-3 and TRBJ2-7, with D hard to call. With 0 bases removed from V and 6 bases from J, the gap between germline ends came to 3 bases. Germline assignment: CDR1 MNHEY and CDR2 SVGEGT. The CDR3 sequence is 11 residues long.

This clonotype was recorded at least ten times. This chain links TRBV7-6 with TRBJ2-1; TRBD1 aligns across 8 bases. V shed 5 bases, J shed 4 bases, and the junction held 10 bases outside the gene matches. Germline V gives CDR1 SGHVS, CDR2 FNYEAQ. This CDR3 contains 16 residues. CDR3 DNA sequence: TGTGCCAGCAGCGCCAGACAGGGGAGCAATTACAATGAGCAGTTCTTC. Its protein is CASSARQGSNYNEQFF.

The chain carries TRBV29-1 and TRBJ2-5; D is perhaps TRBD1 or TRBD2 (5 bases each). The CDR3 covers 13 residues. V was trimmed by 3 bases and J by 5 bases, leaving 13 bases between them. Germline V gene data show CDR1 as SQVTM and CDR2 as ANQGSEA. DNA for the CDR3: TGCAGCGTTGACTGGGGGAGCGGTGAGACCCAGTACTTC. This codes for CSVDWGSGETQYF.

The chain employs TRBV12-3 or TRBV12-4 and TRBJ2-1; D perhaps matches TRBD2 (6 bases). Trimming removed 6 bases from V and 7 bases from J, with 19 bases in between. The CDR3 loop spans 15 amino acids. The DNA of the CDR3 is TGTGCCAGCAGCCTCTCCCAGGGACTTCGAAATGAGCAGTTCTTC. Its translation is CASSLSQGLRNEQFF.

This chain connects TRBV19 to TRBJ2-1, with TRBD2 as a possible D gene (5 bases). Germline-derived CDR1 and CDR2 are LNHDA and SQIVND (reference sequence). The CDR3 is made up of 11 amino acids. Trimming removed 7 bases at V and 9 bases at J, with 10 bases between. The CDR3 coding sequence is TGTGCCAGTACGTGGCGGGCTGAGCAGTTCTTC. Translating gives CASTWRAEQFF.

The rearrangement uses TRBV29-1 and TRBJ2-3; weak D call: TRBD2 (5 bases). CDR1 is SQVTM, CDR2 ANQGSEA, per germline. This CDR3 has 11 amino acids. Trimming took off 8 bases at V and 8 bases at J, with 14 bases between the two ends. The CDR3: CSIEQLGTQYF. CDR3 sequence (DNA): TGCAGCATCGAGCAACTAGGTACGCAGTATTTT.